Shown below are 24 T cell receptor beta chains from a single sample sequenced in a study of shared clonotypes between healthy human individuals. The assay was immunoSEQ multiplex PCR, and TCRdb's table has in-frame clones only and misses some. Of 2.3 million or so clones detected, 90% to 95% appear once; the ten largest clones hold about 0.37%. Sequenced: naive CD4+ T cells from PBMCs. Described subset: CD45RA+ positively selected. These receptor sequences come from a man younger than 30 in good health. Some clones in this sample may be carry-over from other donors' samples.

This chain connects TRBV19 to TRBJ2-5; 9 positions agree with TRBD2. V lost 1 base and J lost 4; bases outside the gene matches: 7. CDR1 and CDR2 (germline): LNHDA, SQIVND (reference sequence). This CDR3 region has 16 residues. DNA for the CDR3: TGTGCCAGTAGTATAGTAGCGGGAGAAACGGGAGAGACCCAGTACTTC. Translation gives CASSIVAGETGETQYF.

Only one count was recorded for this clone. The genes are TRBV9 and TRBJ1-5, with 10 bases lining up with TRBD1. Germline assignment: CDR1 SGDLS and CDR2 YYNGEE. This CDR3 region has 16 residues. Germline trimming cut 3 bases from V and 4 bases from J; bases unmatched to any gene: 7. DNA for the CDR3: TGTGCCAGCAGCGCAGAAGACAGGGGGCATAATCAGCCCCAGCATTTT. This encodes CASSAEDRGHNQPQHF.

The rearrangement links TRBV5-5 to TRBJ2-7; D remains ambiguous. This CDR3 has 15 residues. The germline V gene has CDR1 SGHKS and CDR2 YYEKEE (reference sequence). Trimming left V 2 bases short and J 3 bases short, with 15 bases between. For the CDR3, the DNA is TGTGCCAGCAGCTTAGGGATGTTGAGCCTCTACGAGCAGTACTTC. This codes for CASSLGMLSLYEQYF.

The J gene is TRBJ2-2, the V gene TRBV28; perhaps D is TRBD1 or TRBD2 (6 bases each). The CDR3 covers 15 residues. Trimming stripped 2 bases from V and 7 bases from J, with 14 bases between. CDR1 MDHEN and CDR2 SYDVKM come from the germline V gene. The CDR3 coding sequence is TGTGCCAGCAGTTTAGGACAGACTAGACTCGGGGAGCTGTTTTTT. Amino acid sequence: CASSLGQTRLGELFF.

This clone was counted a single time. CDR3 bases: TGCGCCAGCAGCCAAGTGGCAGGGACTGAAGCTTTCTTT. Encoded protein: CASSQVAGTEAFF. The rearrangement uses TRBV4-3 and TRBJ1-1; a weak D match, TRBD1 (5 bases). There are 13 residues in the CDR3. V lost 1 base and J lost 5, with 8 bases in between. Germline CDR1 is LGHNA and CDR2 is YSLEER.

This clone was counted a single time. The chain employs TRBV7-2 and TRBJ2-7; 12 bases line up with TRBD2. Per the germline V gene, CDR1 is SGHTA and CDR2 is FQGNSA. There are 16 residues in the CDR3. Trimming took 0 bases from V and 2 from J; bases not matched to a gene: 2. DNA for the CDR3: TGTGCCAGCAGCTTAGCGCGACTAGCGGGAGCCTACGAGCAGTACTTC. It yields the protein CASSLARLAGAYEQYF.

As regards this clone: Distinct nucleotide sequences in the sample also encode this CDR3. This rearrangement joins TRBV5-1 to TRBJ2-3; D is uncertain. V was clipped by 4 bases and J by 0 bases, with 3 bases between them. CDR1 SGHRS and CDR2 YFSETQ come from the germline V gene. The CDR3 is 12 amino acids. CDR3 sequence (DNA): TGCGCCAGCAGCATAAGCACAGATACGCAGTATTTT. The encoded protein is CASSISTDTQYF.

The chain links TRBV6-1 to TRBJ1-5; D gene uncertain. The CDR3 runs to 15 residues. The V end lost 10 bases, the J end lost 0 bases, and 16 bases lay between the germline ends. From germline, CDR1 is MNHNS and CDR2 SASEGT. The CDR3 nucleotides read TGTGCCACTGGGCCTTTCAGCGATAGCAATCAGCCCCAGCATTTT. Amino acids: CATGPFSDSNQPQHF.

The chain links TRBV7-9 to TRBJ2-2; D gene ambiguous. V was pared by 2 bases and J by 0 bases, with 10 bases between. The germline V gene encodes CDR1 SEHNR and CDR2 FQNEAQ (reference sequence). This CDR3 is 16 amino acids long. In nucleotides, the CDR3 is TGTGCCAGCAGCTTACTGTGGCCTCCGAACACCGGGGAGCTGTTTTTT. It is translated as CASSLLWPPNTGELFF.

The chain is built from TRBV25-1 and TRBJ2-5; D is unclear. Looked up from germline, CDR1 is MGHDK and CDR2 is SYGVNS. The CDR3 is 13 amino acids. V shed 10 bases and J shed 5 bases, with 17 bases lying between them. The CDR3 DNA sequence: TGTGCCACCCCCGGCTGGGGAATCGAGACCCAGTACTTC. Encoded protein: CATPGWGIETQYF. The whole variable domain, filled in from reference TRBV25-1 and TRBJ2-5, reads EADIYQTPRYLVIGTGKKITLECSQTMGHDKMYWYQQDPGMELHLIHYSYGVNSTEKGDLSSESTVSRIRTEHFPLTLESARPSHTSQYLCATPGWGIETQYFGPGTRLLVL.

The chain has TRBV4-2 and TRBJ2-6; D unresolved. CDR1 and CDR2 (germline): LGHNA, YNFKEQ. Between the trimmed V and J ends, which lost 3 bases and 0 bases, there was a span of 9 bases. CDR3 size: 16 residues. This CDR3 reads CASSHMGSSGANVLTF. The CDR3 nucleotides read TGTGCCAGCAGCCACATGGGCAGCTCTGGGGCCAACGTCCTGACTTTC.

The rearrangement links TRBV19 to TRBJ2-3; tentatively, D is TRBD1 or TRBD2 (5 bases each). From germline, CDR1 is LNHDA and CDR2 SQIVND (reference sequence). CDR3 length equals 15 residues. The V gene lost 3 bases and the J gene lost 1 base, with 11 bases spanning the gap. The CDR3 DNA sequence: TGTGCCAGTAGTATTCGTAGAGGGGGCACAGATACGCAGTATTTT. This sequence encodes CASSIRRGGTDTQYF.

The chain employs TRBV10-1 and TRBJ2-5; tentatively, D is TRBD1 or TRBD2 (5 bases each). V was clipped by 11 bases and J by 9 bases, with 16 bases between them. The CDR3 sequence is 11 residues long. CDR1 and CDR2 (germline): WNHNN, SYGVQD (reference sequence). The CDR3 loop reads CALRIGTAQYF. CDR3 sequence (DNA): TGCGCCCTCCGTATAGGGACCGCCCAGTACTTC.

V is TRBV28 and J is TRBJ2-1; 7 nucleotides line up with TRBD1. CDR1 is MDHEN, CDR2 SYDVKM, per germline. V trimming: 6 bases; J trimming: 9 bases; junction bases outside the gene matches: 11. The CDR3 is 14 residues long. In DNA, the CDR3 is TGTGCCAGCAGCGACAGGGTGCTTTGGGGTGAGCAGTTCTTC. Its protein is CASSDRVLWGEQFF. Full variable domain (remainder filled in from reference TRBV28 and TRBJ2-1): DVKVTQSSRYLVKRTGEKVFLECVQDMDHENMFWYRQDPGLGLRLIYFSYDVKMKEKGDIPEGYSVSREKKERFSLILESASTNQTSMYLCASSDRVLWGEQFFGPGTRLTVL.

This chain uses TRBV18 with TRBJ2-2, with 11 bases aligning to TRBD2. This CDR3 region has 16 residues. The germline CDR1 and CDR2 sequences are KGHSH and LQKENI. J gave up 4 bases and V 5 bases, and 6 bases lay outside the gene matches. The CDR3 loop is CASSYLAGGGTGELFF. CDR3 nucleotides: TGTGCCAGCTCATATCTAGCGGGAGGAGGCACCGGGGAGCTGTTTTTT.

Concerning this clone: Distinct nucleotide sequences in the sample also encode this CDR3. This chain uses TRBV5-4 with TRBJ1-5; possible D gene TRBD1, 5 bases. CDR3 size: 12 residues. Germline V gives CDR1 SGHNT, CDR2 YYREEE (reference sequence). V was clipped by 3 bases and J by 6 bases, with 7 bases between them. CDR3 amino acids: CASSSQGQPQHF. The CDR3, as DNA: TGTGCCAGCAGCTCCCAGGGTCAGCCCCAGCATTTT.

This chain uses TRBV4-1 with TRBJ2-1; D is possibly TRBD1 (5 bases). V lost 1 base and J 3 bases, leaving 16 bases between the germline ends. Per the germline V gene, CDR1 is MGHRA and CDR2 is YSYEKL. The CDR3 contains 17 residues. The CDR3 DNA follows: TGCGCCAGCAGCCAAGGCAAGGGGCAGAACATCTACAATGAGCAGTTCTTC. Its translation: CASSQGKGQNIYNEQFF.

The chain links TRBV5-6 to TRBJ1-2; D is possibly TRBD1 (5 bases). Germline-derived CDR1 and CDR2 are SGHDT and YYEEEE. Between the trimmed V and J ends, which lost 0 bases and 4 bases, there was a span of 10 bases. The CDR3 has 14 residues. The CDR3 bases are TGTGCCAGCAGCTTGGATCGGGGCTTCTATGGCTACACCTTC. Its protein product is CASSLDRGFYGYTF.

This sequence joins TRBV18 and TRBJ1-4, with 7 bases that match TRBD1. Germline CDR1 is KGHSH and CDR2 is LQKENI. This CDR3 is built from 17 residues. V lost 3 bases and J lost 7; bases outside the gene matches: 14. The DNA for the CDR3 is TGTGCCAGCTCACCCATCAACAGGAACAGGGGTATTGAAAAACTGTTTTTT. It yields the protein CASSPINRNRGIEKLFF.

The J gene is TRBJ2-7, the V gene TRBV6-5; either TRBD1 or TRBD2 may fit D (5 bases each). Trimming shortened V by 2 bases and J by 3 bases, and 17 bases separated the two germline ends. The CDR3 consists of 16 residues. Looked up from germline, CDR1 is MNHEY and CDR2 is SVGAGI. DNA for the CDR3: TGTGCCAGCAGTTACCGGGGCGACTGGTCCTTCTACGAGCAGTACTTC. Protein sequence: CASSYRGDWSFYEQYF.

V is TRBV9 and J is TRBJ1-2, with no clear D. The CDR3 extends over 14 amino acids. Germline V lookup: CDR1 SGDLS, CDR2 YYNGEE. V lost 3 bases and J lost 0, with 9 bases in between. The CDR3 nucleotides are TGTGCCAGCAGCGGGGCATTTACTAACTATGGCTACACCTTC. Translation: CASSGAFTNYGYTF.

The chain is built from TRBV2 and TRBJ2-5, with TRBD2 as a possible D gene (5 bases). This CDR3 spans 11 amino acids. V was cut by 8 bases and J by 13 bases, with 17 bases left in between. Per the germline V gene, CDR1 is SNHLY and CDR2 is FYNNEI. CDR3 DNA: TGTGCCAGCCTGGAGAGCGGCCTCCCGTACTTC. Its protein product is CASLESGLPYF.

The chain couples TRBV9 to TRBJ1-2; D is perhaps TRBD1 (5 bases). Deletions cut 0 bases from V and 4 bases from J, with 13 bases between. This CDR3 is built from 15 residues. Germline V lookup: CDR1 SGDLS, CDR2 YYNGEE. DNA of the CDR3: TGTGCCAGCAGCGTAGGGGCAGGGACGAGCTATGGCTACACCTTC. The encoded protein is CASSVGAGTSYGYTF.

Comment on this clone: The sample holds other DNA sequences that translate to the same CDR3. V usage is TRBV27 and J usage is TRBJ1-4; D not certain. Germline values: CDR1 MNHEY, CDR2 SMNVEV (reference sequence). The length of the CDR3 is 14 residues. V was trimmed by 3 bases and J by 3 bases, leaving 8 bases between them. The CDR3 coding sequence is TGTGCCAGCAGTTTTTCCGGGTCTAATGAAAAACTGTTTTTT. Its translation: CASSFSGSNEKLFF.